The clone carrying this TCR beta chain was counted between two and nine times. What it binds is unknown. V was clipped by 1 base and J by 12 bases; unmatched bases: 0. Per the germline V gene, CDR1 is GTSNPN and CDR2 is SVGIG (reference sequence). This CDR3 comprises 10 residues. This sample was taken from a study of beta chain features in type 1 diabetes. Broader study findings: Among patients with Type 1 diabetes, TCRB CDR3s were moderately but significantly shorter in every one of the four CD4+ subsets. PCR may have favored shorter templates equally in patients and controls.

Expressed TCRB transcripts got sequenced, as all isolated RNA was reverse transcribed. Assay used: immunoSEQ multiplex PCR; TCRdb lists only in-frame clones, some missing. This sample has 250,000 or so clones, with under 70% found just once. This receptor was identified in a man aged 25 to 40 in good health. The V call is TRBV30, the J call TRBJ2-1, with 7 bases aligning to TRBD2. Sequencing was performed on naive CD4+ T cells from blood. CDR3 bases: TGTGCCTGGAGTGGACTAGCGCAGTTCTTC. Residues: CAWSGLAQFF. Based on the CDR3 plus reference TRBV30 and TRBJ2-1, the full variable domain is SQTIHQWPATLVQPVGSPLSLECTVEGTSNPNLYWYRQAAGRGLQLLFYSVGIGQISSEVPQNLSASRPQDRQFILSSKKLLLSDSGFYLCAWSGLAQFFGPGTRLTVL.